Listed below are T cell receptor beta chains from one sample, sequenced in a study of T-cell memory formation after mild COVID-19. TCRdb analysed the 5' RACE reads with MiXCR anew, one entry per CDR3 protein. Of some 600,000 distinct CDR3 sequences in the sample, around 16% were seen once. The sample consisted of PBMCs or a T cell subset sorted from them (not recorded which). The receptors shown here come from an adult woman who had mild COVID-19 (a few samples of this study predate the infection). Cell type and time point are not known. Each CDR3 is given with its conserved first and last residue. The order of the fields is D gene, J gene, V gene, clone size, CDR3 DNA, CDR3 protein. The D gene is left open where the match is weak. Size tells how often a clone was seen (once, few, many) or the class of an expanded clone, and some rows leave it out.

TRBD1,TRBJ2-7,TRBV4-3,many,TGCGCCAGCAGCCAAGATGACAGGGGTTGGTTGAAGCAGTACTTC,CASSQDDRGWLKQYF
.,TRBJ1-5,TRBV4-1,few,TGCGCCAGCAGCCAAGTGGACGGGACCAATCAGCCCCAGCATTTT,CASSQVDGTNQPQHF
TRBD1,TRBJ1-2,TRBV11-2,.,TGTGCCAGCAGCATAGCCGGGACAGGAAACTATGGCTACACCTTC,CASSIAGTGNYGYTF
TRBD2,TRBJ2-3,TRBV5-1,.,TGCGCCAGCAGCTTGGCACCGGGACTAGCCGCAGATACGCAGTATTTT,CASSLAPGLAADTQYF
TRBD2,TRBJ2-1,TRBV7-9,few,TGTGCCAGCAGCTTTAGAATCCGAGCTAGCGGGAGGGCCCGATCCTACAATGAGCAGTTCTTC,CASSFRIRASGRARSYNEQFF
TRBD1,TRBJ1-6,TRBV12-3/TRBV12-4,few,TGTGCCAGCAGCAACAGGGGAGGCAATTCACCCCTCCACTTT,CASSNRGGNSPLHF
.,TRBJ2-2,TRBV11-2,.,TGTGCCAGCAGCCCCCGGTGGGACAAGAACACCGGGGAGCTGTTTTTT,CASSPRWDKNTGELFF
TRBD1,TRBJ1-5,TRBV5-1,few,TGCGCCAGCAGCTTGGGGACAGGGGAATATCAGCCCCAGCATTTT,CASSLGTGEYQPQHF
.,TRBJ2-3,TRBV19,.,TGTGCCAGTAGTGAGAGGGACTGGCAAAGCACAGATACGCAGTATTTT,CASSERDWQSTDTQYF
TRBD1,TRBJ2-5,TRBV5-1,few,TGCGCCAGCAGCGGGACCGGGACAGGGGAGACCCAGTACTTC,CASSGTGTGETQYF
.,TRBJ2-5,TRBV7-9,few,TGTGCCAGCAGCTTAGACTGGGGGGGCCGGAGGCAAGAGACCCAGTACTTC,CASSLDWGGRRQETQYF
.,TRBJ1-2,TRBV3-1,few,TGTGCCAGCACCGCTGGGAGGGGGGATGGTGGCTACACCTTC,CASTAGRGDGGYTF
TRBD1,TRBJ1-1,TRBV27,.,TGTGCCAGCAGAGTGACAGGGGCGAACACTGAAGCTTTCTTT,CASRVTGANTEAFF
TRBD2,TRBJ2-3,TRBV30,.,TGTGCCTGGAGTGTACTAGCGGGAGAGCTGGATACGCAGTATTTT,CAWSVLAGELDTQYF
TRBD1,TRBJ2-2,TRBV6-5,.,TGTGCCAGCAGGACCGGGACAGGGGGGATCGGGGAGCTGTTTTTT,CASRTGTGGIGELFF
.,TRBJ2-2,TRBV24-1,many,TGTGCCACCAGTGACGGGGTTTCGGGGGAGCTGTTTTTT,CATSDGVSGELFF
TRBD1,TRBJ2-4,TRBV9,.,TGTGCCAGCAGCGCCGGGACAGGGGGCGACAAAAACATTCAGTACTTC,CASSAGTGGDKNIQYF